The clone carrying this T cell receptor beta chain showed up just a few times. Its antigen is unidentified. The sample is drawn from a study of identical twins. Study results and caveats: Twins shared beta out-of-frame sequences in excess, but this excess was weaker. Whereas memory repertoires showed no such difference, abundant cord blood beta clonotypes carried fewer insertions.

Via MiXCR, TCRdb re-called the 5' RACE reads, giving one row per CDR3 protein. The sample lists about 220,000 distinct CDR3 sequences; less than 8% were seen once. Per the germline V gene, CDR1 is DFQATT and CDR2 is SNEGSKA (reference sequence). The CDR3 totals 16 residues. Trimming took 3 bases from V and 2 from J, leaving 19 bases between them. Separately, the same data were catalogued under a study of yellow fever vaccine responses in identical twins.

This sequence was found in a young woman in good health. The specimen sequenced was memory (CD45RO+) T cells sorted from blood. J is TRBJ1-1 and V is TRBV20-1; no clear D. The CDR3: CSASSIMSRVNTEAFF. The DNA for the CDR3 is TGCAGTGCTAGCTCCATCATGTCTCGGGTAAACACTGAAGCTTTCTTT.